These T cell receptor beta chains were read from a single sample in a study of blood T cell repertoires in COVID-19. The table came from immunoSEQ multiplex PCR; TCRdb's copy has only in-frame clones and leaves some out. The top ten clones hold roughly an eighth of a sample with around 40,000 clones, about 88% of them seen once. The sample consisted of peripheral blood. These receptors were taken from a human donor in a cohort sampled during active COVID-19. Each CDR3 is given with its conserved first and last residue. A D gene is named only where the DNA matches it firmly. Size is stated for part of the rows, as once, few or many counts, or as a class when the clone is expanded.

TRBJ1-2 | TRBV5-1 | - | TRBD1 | CASSLTQGAPGYTF | TGCGCCAGCAGCTTAACACAGGGGGCGCCTGGCTACACCTTC
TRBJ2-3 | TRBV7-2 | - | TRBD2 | CASSVAGGDTQYF | TGTGCCAGCAGCGTAGCGGGGGGAGATACGCAGTATTTT
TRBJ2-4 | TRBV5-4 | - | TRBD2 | CASSPAGGQNIQYF | TGTGCCAGCTCCCCAGCGGGGGGGCAAAACATTCAGTACTTC
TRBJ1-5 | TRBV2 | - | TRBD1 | CASSGTGTVYTAQHF | TGTGCCAGCAGCGGGACCGGGACAGTATACACGGCCCAGCATTTT
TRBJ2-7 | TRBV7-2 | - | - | CASSSRGRGSSYEQYF | TGTGCCAGCAGCTCCCGGGGGCGGGGGAGCTCCTACGAGCAGTACTTC
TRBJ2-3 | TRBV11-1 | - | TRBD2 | CASGGGTDTQYF | TGTGCCAGCGGGGGGGGCACAGATACGCAGTATTTT
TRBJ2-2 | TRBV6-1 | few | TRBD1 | CASSEWGQGDTGELFF | TGTGCCAGCAGTGAATGGGGACAGGGGGATACCGGGGAGCTGTTTTTT
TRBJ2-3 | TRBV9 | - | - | CASSVVGMGHSTDTQYF | TGTGCCAGCAGCGTAGTGGGGATGGGGCACAGCACAGATACGCAGTATTTT
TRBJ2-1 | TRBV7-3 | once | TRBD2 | CASSRLGASGGALYNEQFF | TGTGCCAGCAGCCGCCTCGGGGCTAGCGGGGGGGCTCTGTACAATGAGCAGTTCTTC
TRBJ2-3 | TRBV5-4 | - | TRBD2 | CASSLAASGGAADTQYF | TGTGCCAGCAGCTTAGCGGCTAGCGGGGGGGCGGCAGATACGCAGTATTTT
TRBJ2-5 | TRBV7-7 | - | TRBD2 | CASSLGLAGTQETQYF | TGTGCCAGCAGCTTAGGGCTAGCGGGGACCCAAGAGACCCAGTACTTC
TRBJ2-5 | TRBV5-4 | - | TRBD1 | CASSLEGPGQRETQYF | TGTGCCAGCAGCTTGGAAGGTCCGGGACAGCGAGAGACCCAGTACTTC
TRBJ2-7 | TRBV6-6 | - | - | CASSARGPYEQYF | TGTGCCAGCAGTGCCAGGGGTCCCTACGAGCAGTACTTC
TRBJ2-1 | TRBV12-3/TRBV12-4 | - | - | CATLKGGGRQFF | TGTGCCACCCTAAAGGGAGGGGGACGGCAGTTCTTC
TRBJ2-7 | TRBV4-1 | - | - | CASSQTPGTRAYEQYF | TGCGCCAGCAGCCAGACACCCGGGACTCGAGCCTACGAGCAGTACTTC
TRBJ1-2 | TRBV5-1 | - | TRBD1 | CASRGTDLGGYTF | TGCGCCAGCAGAGGGACAGACTTGGGTGGCTACACCTTC
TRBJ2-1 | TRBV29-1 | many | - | CSVGFRTAGNEQFF | TGCAGCGTCGGCTTTCGAACCGCGGGGAATGAGCAGTTCTTC
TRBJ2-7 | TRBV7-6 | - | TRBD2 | CASSLASGGYEQYF | TGTGCCAGCAGCTTAGCTAGCGGGGGTTACGAGCAGTACTTC
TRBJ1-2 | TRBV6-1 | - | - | CASSESGWHGYTF | TGTGCCAGCAGTGAATCGGGGTGGCATGGCTACACCTTC
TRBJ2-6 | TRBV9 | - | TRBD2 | CASSPRAGAGANVLTF | TGTGCCAGCAGCCCCCGGGCGGGGGCTGGGGCCAACGTCCTGACTTTC
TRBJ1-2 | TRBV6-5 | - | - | CASSYRGSVNYGYTF | TGTGCCAGCAGTTACCGCGGGAGTGTTAACTATGGCTACACCTTC
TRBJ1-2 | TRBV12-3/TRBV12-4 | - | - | CASSRGRVDGYTF | TGTGCCAGCAGTCGTGGCAGGGTCGATGGCTACACCTTC
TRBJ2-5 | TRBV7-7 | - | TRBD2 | CASSPSGTSERETQYF | TGTGCCAGCAGCCCTTCCGGGACTAGCGAACGAGAGACCCAGTACTTC
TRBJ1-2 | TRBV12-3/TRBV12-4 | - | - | CASSSGAGGYTF | TGTGCCAGCAGTTCCGGAGCTGGTGGCTACACCTTC
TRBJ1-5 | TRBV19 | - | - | CASSTQGGQPQHF | TGTGCCAGTAGTACCCAAGGAGGTCAGCCCCAGCATTTT
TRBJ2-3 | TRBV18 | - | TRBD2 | CASSPQRGADTQYF | TGTGCCAGCTCTCCTCAGCGGGGGGCAGATACGCAGTATTTT
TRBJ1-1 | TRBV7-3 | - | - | CASSLGGVGNTEAFF | TGTGCCAGCAGCTTAGGAGGGGTCGGGAACACTGAAGCTTTCTTT
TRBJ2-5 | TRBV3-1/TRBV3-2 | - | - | CASSRATGTMETQYF | TGTGCCAGCAGCCGTGCTACCGGGACAATGGAGACCCAGTACTTC
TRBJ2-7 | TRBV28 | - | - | CASSFPGSHEQYF | TGTGCCAGCAGTTTCCCCGGGTCCCACGAGCAGTACTTC
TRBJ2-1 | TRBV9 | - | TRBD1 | CASSSGQGRSGEQFF | TGTGCCAGCAGTTCGGGACAGGGGAGGTCCGGTGAGCAGTTCTTC
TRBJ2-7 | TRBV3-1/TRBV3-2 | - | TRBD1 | CASSHRDRDYEQYF | TGTGCCAGCAGCCACCGGGACAGGGACTACGAGCAGTACTTC
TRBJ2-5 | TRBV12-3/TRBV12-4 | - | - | CASSTWETQYF | TGTGCCAGCAGTACTTGGGAGACCCAGTACTTC
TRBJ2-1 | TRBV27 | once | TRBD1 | CASGRPYRGTYNEQFF | TGTGCCAGCGGCCGCCCGTACAGGGGGACATACAATGAGCAGTTCTTC
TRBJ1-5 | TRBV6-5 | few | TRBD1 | CASSDRGNQPQHF | TGTGCCAGCAGCGACAGGGGCAATCAGCCCCAGCATTTT
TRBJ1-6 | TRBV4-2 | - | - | CASSQDPGTNSPLHF | TGTGCCAGCAGCCAAGATCCAGGTACAAATTCACCCCTCCACTTT
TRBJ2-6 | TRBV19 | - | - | CASSIAGSGANVLTF | TGTGCCAGTAGTATAGCGGGTTCTGGGGCCAACGTCCTGACTTTC
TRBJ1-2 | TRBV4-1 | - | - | CASSQPRVNYGYTF | TGCGCCAGCAGCCAGCCCCGGGTAAACTATGGCTACACCTTC
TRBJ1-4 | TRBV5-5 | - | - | CASSLVSIREKLFF | TGTGCCAGCAGCTTGGTCAGTATCAGGGAAAAACTGTTTTTT
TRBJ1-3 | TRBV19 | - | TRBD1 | CASSTGGFGNTIYF | TGTGCCAGTTCGACAGGGGGCTTCGGAAACACCATATATTTT
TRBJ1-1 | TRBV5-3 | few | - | CARSSLLGSNTEAFF | TGTGCCAGAAGCTCTCTACTAGGGTCGAACACTGAAGCTTTCTTT
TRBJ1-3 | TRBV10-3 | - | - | CAIKDSIRRNTIYF | TGTGCCATCAAGGACAGCATTAGGCGAAACACCATATATTTT
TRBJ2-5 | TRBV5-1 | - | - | CASSPVLEETQYF | TGCGCCAGCAGCCCGGTTTTAGAGGAGACCCAGTACTTC